Shown below are 2 T cell receptor beta chains from a single sample sequenced in a study of shared clonotypes between healthy human individuals. Libraries were prepared by immunoSEQ multiplex PCR; TCRdb keeps only in-frame clonotypes and omits some of them. The sample contains over 850,000 clones, approximately 80% of which appear only once. Material for sequencing was memory CD4+ T cells from PBMCs. Regarding subset: CD45RA-negative fraction. The origin of the receptors is a man aged 18 to 30 in good health. Some clones in this sample may be carry-over from other donors' samples.

This chain uses TRBV29-1 with TRBJ1-2, with D hard to call. The germline gives CDR1 SQVTM, CDR2 ANQGSEA. Trimming took 3 bases from V and 6 from J, leaving 14 bases between them. This CDR3 contains 13 residues. The CDR3 here is CSVEESDGDGYTF. CDR3 nucleotides: TGCAGCGTTGAGGAGTCGGACGGGGATGGCTACACCTTC.

The chain links TRBV6-5 to TRBJ1-5; D not certain. The CDR3 runs 14 residues. V was pared by 6 bases and J by 4 bases, with 13 bases between. Germline V CDR1 and CDR2: MNHEY, SVGAGI. The CDR3 nucleotides are TGTGCCAGCAGCCCCAGAGAAGCGAATCAGCCCCAGCATTTT. As protein: CASSPREANQPQHF.